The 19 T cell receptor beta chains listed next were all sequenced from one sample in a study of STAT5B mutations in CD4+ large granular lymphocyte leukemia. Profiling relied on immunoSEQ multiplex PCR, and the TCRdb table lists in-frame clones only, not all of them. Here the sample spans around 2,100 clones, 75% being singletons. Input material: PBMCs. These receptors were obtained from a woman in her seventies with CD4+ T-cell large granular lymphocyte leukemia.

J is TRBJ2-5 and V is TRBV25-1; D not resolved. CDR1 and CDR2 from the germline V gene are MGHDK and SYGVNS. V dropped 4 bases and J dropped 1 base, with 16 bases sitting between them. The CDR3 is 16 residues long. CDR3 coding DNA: TGTGCCAGCAGTGCCGCCCTCGGCAGCCTCCAAGAGACCCAGTACTTC. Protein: CASSAALGSLQETQYF.

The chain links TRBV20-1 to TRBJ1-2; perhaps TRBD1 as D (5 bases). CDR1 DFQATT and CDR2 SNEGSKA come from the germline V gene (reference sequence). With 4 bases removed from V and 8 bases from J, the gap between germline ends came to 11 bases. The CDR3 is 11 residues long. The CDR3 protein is CSATGSGGYTF. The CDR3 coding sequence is TGCAGTGCTACAGGGTCGGGAGGCTACACCTTC.

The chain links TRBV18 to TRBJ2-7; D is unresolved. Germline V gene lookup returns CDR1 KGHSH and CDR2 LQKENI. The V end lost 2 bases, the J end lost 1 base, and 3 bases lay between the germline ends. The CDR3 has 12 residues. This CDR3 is CASSPESYEQYF. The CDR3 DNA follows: TGTGCCAGCTCACCAGAGTCCTACGAGCAGTACTTC.

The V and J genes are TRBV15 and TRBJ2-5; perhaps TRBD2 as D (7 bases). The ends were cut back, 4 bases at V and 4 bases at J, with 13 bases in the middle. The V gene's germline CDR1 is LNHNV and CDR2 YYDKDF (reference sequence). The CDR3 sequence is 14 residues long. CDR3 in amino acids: CATSTRGGGETQYF. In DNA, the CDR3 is TGTGCCACCAGCACCCGAGGGGGGGGAGAGACCCAGTACTTC.

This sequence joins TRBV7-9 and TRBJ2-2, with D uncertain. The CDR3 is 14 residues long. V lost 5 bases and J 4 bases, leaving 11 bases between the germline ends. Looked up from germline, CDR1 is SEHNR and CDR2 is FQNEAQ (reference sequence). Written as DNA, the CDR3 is TGTGCCAGCAGCCTTAACATCGGCACCGGGGAGCTGTTTTTT. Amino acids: CASSLNIGTGELFF.

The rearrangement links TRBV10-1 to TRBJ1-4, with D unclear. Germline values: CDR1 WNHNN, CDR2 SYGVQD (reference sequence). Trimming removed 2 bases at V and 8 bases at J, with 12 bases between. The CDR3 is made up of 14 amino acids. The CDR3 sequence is CASSEADRGEKLFF. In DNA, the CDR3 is TGCGCCAGCAGTGAGGCGGATAGAGGGGAAAAACTGTTTTTT.

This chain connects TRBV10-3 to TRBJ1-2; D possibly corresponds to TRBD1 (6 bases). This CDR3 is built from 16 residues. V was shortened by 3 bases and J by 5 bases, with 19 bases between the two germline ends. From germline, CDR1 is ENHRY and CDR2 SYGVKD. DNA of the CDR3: TGTGCCATCAGTGACAGGGGCCTCCTTGGCTCATATGGCTACACCTTC. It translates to CAISDRGLLGSYGYTF.

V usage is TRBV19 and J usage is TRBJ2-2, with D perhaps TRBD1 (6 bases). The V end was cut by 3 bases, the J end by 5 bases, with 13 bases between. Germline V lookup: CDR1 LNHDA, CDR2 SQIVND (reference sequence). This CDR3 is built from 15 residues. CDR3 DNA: TGTGCCAGTAGTATTCTGGGGGCGCGGACCGGGGAGCTGTTTTTT. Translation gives CASSILGARTGELFF.

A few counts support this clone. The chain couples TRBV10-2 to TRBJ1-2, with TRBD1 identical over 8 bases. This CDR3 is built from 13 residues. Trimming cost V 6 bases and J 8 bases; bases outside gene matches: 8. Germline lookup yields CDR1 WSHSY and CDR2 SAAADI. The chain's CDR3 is CASRLWDRWGYTF. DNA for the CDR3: TGCGCCAGCAGACTCTGGGACAGGTGGGGCTACACCTTC.

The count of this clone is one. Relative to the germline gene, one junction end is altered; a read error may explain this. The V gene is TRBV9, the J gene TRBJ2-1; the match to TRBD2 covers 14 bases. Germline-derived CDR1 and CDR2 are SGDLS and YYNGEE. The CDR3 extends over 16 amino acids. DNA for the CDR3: TGTGCCAGCAACCGACTAGCGGGAGGGGGCTACGATGAGCAGTTCTTC. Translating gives CASNRLAGGGYDEQFF.

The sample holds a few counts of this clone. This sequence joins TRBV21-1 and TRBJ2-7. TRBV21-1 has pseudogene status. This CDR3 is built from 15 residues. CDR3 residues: CASGCPGQEGNEQYF. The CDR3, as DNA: TGTGCCAGCGGGTGCCCGGGCCAAGAGGGGAACGAGCAGTACTTC.

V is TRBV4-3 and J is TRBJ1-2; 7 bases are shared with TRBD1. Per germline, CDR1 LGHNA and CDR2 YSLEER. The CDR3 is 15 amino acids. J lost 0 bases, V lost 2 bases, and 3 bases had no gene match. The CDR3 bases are TGCGCCAGCAGCCAACTCGGGACAGCTAACTATGGCTACACCTTC. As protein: CASSQLGTANYGYTF.

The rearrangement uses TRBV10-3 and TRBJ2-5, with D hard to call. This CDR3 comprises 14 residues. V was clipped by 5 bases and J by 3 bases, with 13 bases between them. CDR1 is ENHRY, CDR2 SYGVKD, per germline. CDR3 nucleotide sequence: TGTGCCATCAGTAACCCGGGTGACAAAGAGACCCAGTACTTC. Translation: CAISNPGDKETQYF.

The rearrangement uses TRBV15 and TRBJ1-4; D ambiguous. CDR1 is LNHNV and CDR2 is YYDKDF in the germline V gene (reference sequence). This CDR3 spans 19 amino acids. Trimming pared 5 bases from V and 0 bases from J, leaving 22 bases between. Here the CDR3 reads CATSPDREFFRATNEKLFF. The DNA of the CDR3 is TGTGCCACCAGCCCAGATAGGGAGTTTTTTAGGGCAACTAATGAAAAACTGTTTTTT.

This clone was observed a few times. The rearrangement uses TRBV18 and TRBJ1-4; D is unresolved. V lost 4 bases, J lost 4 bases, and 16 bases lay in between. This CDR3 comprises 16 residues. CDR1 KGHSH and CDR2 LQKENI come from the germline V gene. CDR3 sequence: CASSRTARPDNEKLFF. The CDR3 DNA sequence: TGTGCCAGCTCACGCACCGCCCGACCTGATAATGAAAAACTGTTTTTT. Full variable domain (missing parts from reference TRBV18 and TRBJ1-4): NAGVMQNPRHLVRRRGQEARLRCSPMKGHSHVYWYRQLPEEGLKFMVYLQKENIIDESGMPKERFSAEFPKEGPSILRIQQVVRGDSAAYFCASSRTARPDNEKLFFGSGTQLSVL.

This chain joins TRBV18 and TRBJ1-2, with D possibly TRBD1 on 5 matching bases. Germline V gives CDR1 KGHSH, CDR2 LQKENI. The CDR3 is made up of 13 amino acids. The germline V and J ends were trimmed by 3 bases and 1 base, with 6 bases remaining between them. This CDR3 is CASSPDNNYGYTF. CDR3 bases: TGTGCCAGCTCACCGGACAATAACTATGGCTACACCTTC.

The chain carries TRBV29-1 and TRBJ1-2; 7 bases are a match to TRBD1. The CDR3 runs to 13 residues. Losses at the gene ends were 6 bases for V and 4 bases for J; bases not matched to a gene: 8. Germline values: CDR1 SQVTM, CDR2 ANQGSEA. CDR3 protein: CSVFTGEGYGYTF. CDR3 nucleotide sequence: TGCAGCGTCTTTACAGGGGAGGGCTATGGCTACACCTTC.

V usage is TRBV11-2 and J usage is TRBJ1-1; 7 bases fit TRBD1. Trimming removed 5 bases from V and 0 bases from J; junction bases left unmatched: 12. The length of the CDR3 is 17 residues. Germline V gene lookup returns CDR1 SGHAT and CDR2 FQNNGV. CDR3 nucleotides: TGTGCCAGCAGCCGACAGGGTAGTAGGGTGATGAACACTGAAGCTTTCTTT. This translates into CASSRQGSRVMNTEAFF.

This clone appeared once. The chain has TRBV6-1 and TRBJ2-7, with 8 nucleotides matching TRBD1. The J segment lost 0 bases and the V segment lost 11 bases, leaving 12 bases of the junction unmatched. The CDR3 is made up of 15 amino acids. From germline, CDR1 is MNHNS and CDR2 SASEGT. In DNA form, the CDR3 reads TGTGCCGCTAGGGCCACAGGGGGGCACTCCTACGAGCAGTACTTC. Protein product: CAARATGGHSYEQYF.